This TCR beta chain was captured by sequencing in a study of cytomegalovirus exposure and HLA in healthy donors. The PCR was carried out with 60 Vbeta primers and 13 Jbeta primers. Data came from immunoSEQ multiplex PCR; TCRdb stores just in-frame clones and leaves some out. The sample records 95,000 to 100,000 clones, about 75% being singletons. General study points: Across donors, most TCRs were seen rarely, yet some public ones were widespread.

J gave up 3 bases and V 6 bases, and 5 bases lay outside the gene matches. The CDR3 consists of 13 residues. Per the germline V gene, CDR1 is SGHDN and CDR2 is FVKESK. Regarding this clone: Its antigen is currently unknown. The sample carries other DNA sequences with the same CDR3.

Sequenced: PBMCs. This rearrangement joins TRBV14 to TRBJ2-7, with 7 bases aligning to TRBD1. This sequence was found in a man aged 50-59 years in good health and CMV-seronegative. The DNA for the CDR3 is TGTGCCAGCAGTCGACCAGGGGGCTACGAGCAGTACTTC. Its protein product is CASSRPGGYEQYF.